Below are 19 T cell receptor beta chains sequenced from a single sample in a study of blood T cell repertoires in COVID-19 (dated by TCRdb to 2018 to 2020). Library generation was performed with the immunoSEQ multiplex PCR assay. TCRdb limited this immuneACCESS table to in-frame rearrangements with V and J called. A share of clones is missing; checked studies link under half to unresolved V genes, and the rest is unexplained. The sample table shows 280,000 or so clones, and roughly 90% are seen once. Roughly 9% of the sample rests with the top ten. Sequencing used peripheral blood. The receptor source for this set is a man younger than 30 with active or convalescent COVID-19.

This chain uses TRBV7-8 with TRBJ2-7, with D maybe TRBD1 (6 bases). Deletions cut 1 base from V and 3 bases from J, with 10 bases between. The CDR3 runs 14 residues. Germline V lookup: CDR1 SGHVS, CDR2 FQNEAQ. CDR3 in DNA: TGTGCCAGCAGCTTAGTTGAGACAGGCTACGAGCAGTACTTC. This gives the protein CASSLVETGYEQYF. The entire variable domain, with the rest obtained from reference TRBV7-8 and TRBJ2-7, is as follows: GAGVSQSPRYKVAKRGQDVALRCDPISGHVSLFWYQQALGQGPEFLTYFQNEAQLDKSGLPSDRFFAERPEGSVSTLKIQRTQQEDSAVYLCASSLVETGYEQYFGPGTRLTVT.

The chain uses TRBV18 and TRBJ1-1; D unresolved. V lost 3 bases to trimming and J lost 1 base, with 9 bases between them. The CDR3 length is 14 residues. Per germline, CDR1 KGHSH and CDR2 LQKENI. The CDR3 sequence is CASSPRATNTEAFF. The CDR3 DNA reads as TGTGCCAGCTCACCGAGGGCCACGAACACTGAAGCTTTCTTT.

The chain uses TRBV4-3 and TRBJ2-3; D perhaps matches TRBD2 (5 bases). The CDR3 loop spans 16 amino acids. With 3 bases removed from V and 0 bases from J, the gap between germline ends came to 13 bases. Germline loops: CDR1 LGHNA, CDR2 YSLEER. In nucleotides, the CDR3 is TGCGCCAGCAGCCAGTTGGCGGCGGGTAGCACAGATACGCAGTATTTT. Residues: CASSQLAAGSTDTQYF.

The chain is built from TRBV5-6 and TRBJ2-2; a weak D match, TRBD1 (6 bases). Germline CDR1 and CDR2: SGHDT and YYEEEE. V lost 4 bases to trimming and J lost 6 bases, with 13 bases between them. The CDR3 covers 14 residues. CDR3 nucleotide sequence: TGTGCCAGCAGCCCTCAGGGGTGGCCCGGGGAGCTGTTTTTT. It encodes CASSPQGWPGELFF. The variable domain in full, completed from reference TRBV5-6 and TRBJ2-2, reads DAGVTQSPTHLIKTRGQQVTLRCSPKSGHDTVSWYQQALGQGPQFIFQYYEEEERQRGNFPDRFSGHQFPNYSSELNVNALLLGDSALYLCASSPQGWPGELFFGEGSRLTVL.

The gene calls are TRBV12-3 or TRBV12-4 and TRBJ1-1, with unresolved D. The ends were cut back, 5 bases at V and 1 base at J, with 8 bases in the middle. CDR3 length equals 13 residues. The CDR3, as DNA: TGTGCCAGCAGTCCATACAGGAACACTGAAGCTTTCTTT. It translates to CASSPYRNTEAFF.

J is TRBJ1-5 and V is TRBV5-6, with TRBD1 identical over 9 bases. This CDR3 contains 15 residues. Looked up from germline, CDR1 is SGHDT and CDR2 is YYEEEE. The J segment lost 5 bases and the V segment lost 4 bases, leaving 7 bases of the junction unmatched. The CDR3 nucleotides read TGTGCCAGCAGCACGAAGACAGGGGGGTATCAGCCCCAGCATTTT. Protein sequence: CASSTKTGGYQPQHF.

This chain uses TRBV28 with TRBJ2-3; 8 bases are a match to TRBD2. The germline gives CDR1 MDHEN, CDR2 SYDVKM. With V trimmed by 4 bases and J by 6 bases, 9 bases remained unmatched. This CDR3 is 15 amino acids long. CDR3 nucleotide sequence: TGTGCCAGCAGTTCCGCGGGGGGCCCCGTGGATACGCAGTATTTT. Translated: CASSSAGGPVDTQYF.

The chain joins TRBV5-6 to TRBJ1-2; D might be TRBD1 (6 bases). Trimming removed 0 bases at V and 8 bases at J, with 14 bases between. This CDR3 region has 14 residues. Germline V lookup: CDR1 SGHDT, CDR2 YYEEEE. CDR3 residues: CASSLGQALSGYTF. For the CDR3, the DNA is TGTGCCAGCAGCTTGGGACAGGCCTTGAGCGGCTACACCTTC.

This clone was recorded a few times. The chain couples TRBV27 to TRBJ2-7; 9 bases match TRBD1. The CDR3 runs to 16 residues. CDR1 MNHEY and CDR2 SMNVEV come from the germline V gene (reference sequence). Trimming took 3 bases from V and 0 from J; bases not matched to a gene: 6. CDR3 region: CASSFYTTGGSYEQYF. The CDR3 nucleotides are TGTGCCAGCAGTTTTTATACGACAGGGGGCTCCTACGAGCAGTACTTC.

The chain carries TRBV6-1 and TRBJ1-2; 7 bases match TRBD1. V shed 3 bases, J shed 4 bases, and the junction held 5 bases outside the gene matches. The CDR3 length is 14 residues. The germline V gene has CDR1 MNHNS and CDR2 SASEGT. CDR3 region: CASSDTGVFYGYTF. In DNA form, the CDR3 reads TGTGCCAGCAGTGATACAGGGGTTTTCTATGGCTACACCTTC.

This clone was seen more than once but under ten times. The rearrangement joins TRBV12-3 or TRBV12-4 to TRBJ1-5; 8 nucleotides match TRBD1. V shed 8 bases, J shed 2 bases, and the junction held 2 bases outside the gene matches. The CDR3 is 13 amino acids. CDR3 coding DNA: TGTGCCAGCGGCAGGGGGCGCAATCAGCCCCAGCATTTT. This codes for CASGRGRNQPQHF.

The chain is built from TRBV4-1 and TRBJ2-2, with 11 bases aligning to TRBD2. Germline-derived CDR1 and CDR2 are MGHRA and YSYEKL. The V and J ends lost 1 base and 7 bases, in that order; junction bases with no gene match: 2. The CDR3 spans 15 residues. CDR3 coding DNA: TGCGCCAGCAGCCAAGGTCTAGCGGGGGGCGGGGAGCTGTTTTTT. Its translation: CASSQGLAGGGELFF.

The chain combines TRBV5-4 with TRBJ2-3; D is possibly TRBD2 (6 bases). Trimming stripped 0 bases from V and 0 bases from J, with 14 bases between. Looked up from germline, CDR1 is SGHNT and CDR2 is YYREEE (reference sequence). This CDR3 has 17 residues. CDR3: CASSLDGRLTSTDTQYF. CDR3 nucleotides: TGTGCCAGCAGCTTGGATGGGAGGCTCACTAGCACAGATACGCAGTATTTT.

The rearrangement joins TRBV16 to TRBJ2-7, with 9 bases matching TRBD1. Losses at the gene ends were 7 bases for V and 4 bases for J; bases not matched to a gene: 5. CDR1 is KGHSY, CDR2 FQNENV, per germline. The CDR3 length is 13 residues. The DNA of the CDR3 is TGTGCCAGCAAGGACAGGGGTTTTTACGAGCAGTACTTC. This codes for CASKDRGFYEQYF.

The chain carries TRBV7-9 and TRBJ2-7; D may be TRBD2 (6 bases). Germline V gene sequence: CDR1 SEHNR, CDR2 FQNEAQ (reference sequence). The CDR3 totals 16 residues. The ends were cut back, 5 bases at V and 5 bases at J, with 22 bases in the middle. The CDR3 reads CASSPPRLAGTDEQYF. In DNA form, the CDR3 reads TGTGCCAGCAGCCCACCCCGGCTCGCGGGGACCGACGAGCAGTACTTC.

This clone was found once. The V call is TRBV7-3, the J call TRBJ2-3; TRBD1 agrees at 8 bases. The CDR3 extends over 15 amino acids. In germline, CDR1 is SGHTA, CDR2 FQGTGA. Losses at the gene ends were 4 bases for V and 1 base for J; bases not matched to a gene: 4. Here the CDR3 reads CASSSTGARTDTQYF. The CDR3 coding sequence is TGTGCCAGCAGCTCGACAGGGGCCCGCACAGATACGCAGTATTTT.

The J gene is TRBJ2-7, the V gene TRBV27; 8 bases are shared with TRBD2. This CDR3 is built from 17 residues. V shed 3 bases, J shed 3 bases, and the junction held 13 bases outside the gene matches. Germline V CDR1 and CDR2: MNHEY, SMNVEV (reference sequence). DNA for the CDR3: TGTGCCAGCAGTTTGGGGGTAGCGGGGCGGTGGGGCTACGAGCAGTACTTC. Protein: CASSLGVAGRWGYEQYF.

The rearrangement links TRBV19 to TRBJ1-1; 7 positions match TRBD1. Germline trimming cut 7 bases from V and 4 bases from J; bases unmatched to any gene: 9. The CDR3 length is 14 residues. The germline V gene has CDR1 LNHDA and CDR2 SQIVND (reference sequence). CDR3 bases: TGTGCCAGTACAAGACAGGGAACGGGCACTGAAGCTTTCTTT. Protein sequence: CASTRQGTGTEAFF.

This clone was detected many times. The same CDR3 arises from other DNA sequences in this sample as well. CDR3: CASSGGSSYNEQFF. The CDR3 DNA reads as TGTGCCAGCAGTGGGGGGTCCTCCTACAATGAGCAGTTCTTC. This chain uses TRBV6-2 or TRBV6-3 with TRBJ2-1; a weak D match, TRBD2 (6 bases). The ends were cut back, 5 bases at V and 0 bases at J, with 8 bases in the middle. The CDR3 totals 14 residues. The V gene's germline CDR1 is MNHEY and CDR2 SVGEGT.